This entry concerns a single T cell receptor beta chain. Its antigen is still unknown. The sample comes from a study of T-cell reconstitution after alpha-beta-depleted transplantation in children. Whole-study findings and limits: Reported findings indicate that, about two months after transplant, alpha-beta T cells came from several hundred expanded clones, which were derived from non-depleted graft cells. Some patients showed high day-60 TCRbeta diversity, which derived from surviving recipient T cells and thymic progenitors. At the one-year point after transplant, T-cell counts and TCRbeta diversity were found to come mostly from T cells that had been newly produced.

This sample's TCRbeta library carried unique molecular identifier barcodes. Each CDR3 protein is one row after TCRdb ran MiXCR on the PCR reads. This table holds roughly 570,000 distinct CDR3 sequences, 20% to 30% found once. The source of this sequence is a boy younger than two with Wiskott-Aldrich syndrome, due to receive a stem cell transplant. The input for sequencing was PBMCs, taken before TCRalphabeta/CD19-depleted stem cell transplant.

The CDR3 is CASSSGGPMDEQFF. CDR3 bases: TGCGCCAGCAGCTCCGGAGGCCCGATGGATGAGCAGTTCTTC. The chain combines TRBV5-1 with TRBJ2-1, with D perhaps matching TRBD2 (5 bases). The CDR3 contains 14 residues. Trimming stripped 3 bases from V and 8 bases from J, with 15 bases between. Germline V gene sequence: CDR1 SGHRS, CDR2 YFSETQ.